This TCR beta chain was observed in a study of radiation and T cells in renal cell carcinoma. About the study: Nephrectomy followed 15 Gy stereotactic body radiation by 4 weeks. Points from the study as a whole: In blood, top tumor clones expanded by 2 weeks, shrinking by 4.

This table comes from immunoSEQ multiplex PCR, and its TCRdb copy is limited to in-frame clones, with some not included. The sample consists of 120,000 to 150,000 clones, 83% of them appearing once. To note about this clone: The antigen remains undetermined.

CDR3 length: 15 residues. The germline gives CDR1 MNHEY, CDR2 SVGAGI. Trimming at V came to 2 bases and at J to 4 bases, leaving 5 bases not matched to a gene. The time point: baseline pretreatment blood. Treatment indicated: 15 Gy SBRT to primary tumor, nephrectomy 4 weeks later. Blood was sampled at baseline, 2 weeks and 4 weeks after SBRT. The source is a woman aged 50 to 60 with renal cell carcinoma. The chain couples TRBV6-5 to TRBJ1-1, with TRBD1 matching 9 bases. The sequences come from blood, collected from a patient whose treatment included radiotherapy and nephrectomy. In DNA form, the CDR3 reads TGTGCCAGCAGTTACGGACAGGGGTTCAGCACTGAAGCTTTCTTT. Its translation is CASSYGQGFSTEAFF.